These 19 T cell receptor beta chains originate from one sample sequenced in a study of sequential checkpoint blockade in melanoma. Treatment meaning: randomized to nivolumab then ipilimumab (arm A) or the reverse (arm B). Using immunoSEQ multiplex PCR, the repertoire was profiled, and TCRdb retains in-frame clones only, with some absent. This sample has 17,000 or so clones, with roughly 71% found just once. The specimen was CD8+ T cells sorted from blood (inferred from file names), collected from a patient given nivolumab and ipilimumab in sequence. These receptors all stem from a human donor with melanoma.

The gene calls are TRBV27 and TRBJ1-1, with TRBD1 matching over 9 bases. V gave up 5 bases and J gave up 1 base; unmatched junction bases: 5. The length of the CDR3 is 15 residues. Germline CDR1 reads MNHEY; CDR2 reads SMNVEV (reference sequence). This CDR3 reads CASSLTGGRNTEAFF. The CDR3 coding sequence is TGTGCCAGCAGTCTCACAGGGGGCCGGAACACTGAAGCTTTCTTT.

The chain joins TRBV9 to TRBJ2-3; D is uncertain. Germline CDR1 and CDR2: SGDLS and YYNGEE. V lost 3 bases to trimming and J lost 4 bases, with 12 bases between them. The CDR3 loop spans 14 amino acids. CDR3 sequence: CASSGVGVSDTQYF. The CDR3 nucleotides are TGTGCCAGCAGCGGTGTCGGAGTTTCAGATACGCAGTATTTT. The entire variable domain, with the rest obtained from reference TRBV9 and TRBJ2-3, is as follows: DSGVTQTPKHLITATGQRVTLRCSPRSGDLSVYWYQQSLDQGLQFLIQYYNGEERAKGNILERFSAQQFPDLHSELNLSSLELGDSALYFCASSGVGVSDTQYFGPGTRLTVL.

The rearrangement joins TRBV7-9 to TRBJ2-1, with 9 bases lining up with TRBD2. Germline V lookup: CDR1 SEHNR, CDR2 FQNEAQ (reference sequence). The CDR3 runs 15 residues. Trimming removed 3 bases from V and 5 bases from J; junction bases left unmatched: 5. CDR3: CASSLFLAGDNEQFF. The CDR3 region has the DNA TGTGCCAGCAGCTTGTTTTTAGCGGGGGACAATGAGCAGTTCTTC.

This clone was counted between two and nine times. V is TRBV7-9 and J is TRBJ2-1, with TRBD1 matching 11 bases. V shed 8 bases and J 3 bases; nucleotides not matched to a gene: 3. This CDR3 is 14 amino acids long. The V gene's germline CDR1 is SEHNR and CDR2 FQNEAQ (reference sequence). The CDR3 sequence: CASFGTGGYNEQFF. The CDR3 coding sequence is TGTGCCAGCTTTGGGACAGGGGGCTACAATGAGCAGTTCTTC.

The genes are TRBV13 and TRBJ1-3, with D perhaps matching TRBD1 (5 bases). The CDR3 is 14 residues long. The ends were cut back, 5 bases at V and 0 bases at J, with 8 bases in the middle. CDR1 PRHDT and CDR2 FYEKMQ come from the germline V gene (reference sequence). The CDR3 coding sequence is TGTGCCAGCAGCACGACAGTCTCTGGAAACACCATATATTTT. Its translation is CASSTTVSGNTIYF.

CDR3 sequence reads: CASSDGDGREQYF. CDR3 coding DNA: TGTGCCAGCAGTGACGGGGACGGGAGAGAGCAGTACTTC. The chain combines TRBV2 with TRBJ2-7, with D maybe TRBD2 (6 bases). Between the trimmed V and J ends, which lost 3 bases and 7 bases, there was a span of 13 bases. The CDR3 length is 13 residues. CDR1 is SNHLY and CDR2 is FYNNEI in the germline V gene.

This clone was counted a few times. This chain joins TRBV19 and TRBJ1-5, with D perhaps matching TRBD1 (6 bases). The CDR3 is made up of 14 amino acids. The germline V and J ends were trimmed by 7 bases and 3 bases, with 13 bases remaining between them. The germline gives CDR1 LNHDA, CDR2 SQIVND (reference sequence). The CDR3 DNA follows: TGTGCCAGTACCCCCGACAGGTACAATCAGCCCCAGCATTTT. Translation: CASTPDRYNQPQHF.

The chain carries TRBV9 and TRBJ1-4; the D gene is possibly TRBD1 (5 bases). The CDR3 consists of 19 residues. Germline V CDR1 and CDR2: SGDLS, YYNGEE. Between the trimmed V and J ends, which lost 0 bases and 4 bases, there was a span of 22 bases. The CDR3 loop is CASSVGAGRGNRGNEKLFF. CDR3 nucleotides: TGTGCCAGCAGCGTAGGGGCAGGGAGGGGCAATCGAGGTAATGAAAAACTGTTTTTT. The variable domain in full, completed from reference TRBV9 and TRBJ1-4, reads DSGVTQTPKHLITATGQRVTLRCSPRSGDLSVYWYQQSLDQGLQFLIQYYNGEERAKGNILERFSAQQFPDLHSELNLSSLELGDSALYFCASSVGAGRGNRGNEKLFFGSGTQLSVL.

J is TRBJ2-6 and V is TRBV15; D is perhaps TRBD2 (6 bases). This CDR3 contains 18 residues. The V gene lost 5 bases and the J gene lost 0 bases, with 17 bases spanning the gap. Germline CDR1 is LNHNV and CDR2 is YYDKDF (reference sequence). The CDR3 nucleotides read TGTGCCACCAGCTCTCGGAGGGGTCCCAGCTCTGGGGCCAACGTCCTGACTTTC. Protein sequence: CATSSRRGPSSGANVLTF.

By sample share, this clone is medium-sized. The chain employs TRBV5-6 and TRBJ2-1, with TRBD1 matching 7 bases. The CDR3 extends over 14 amino acids. Germline V gene lookup returns CDR1 SGHDT and CDR2 YYEEEE. With V trimmed by 5 bases and J by 6 bases, 8 bases remained unmatched. CDR3 protein: CASSVGAGGNEQFF. The CDR3 coding sequence is TGTGCCAGCAGTGTTGGGGCAGGGGGCAATGAGCAGTTCTTC.

The chain carries TRBV7-9 and TRBJ2-1; a possible D gene is TRBD2 (6 bases). CDR1 and CDR2 (germline): SEHNR, FQNEAQ (reference sequence). V lost 3 bases to trimming and J lost 2 bases, with 20 bases between them. The length of the CDR3 is 18 residues. The DNA of the CDR3 is TGTGCCAGCAGCTTCCCTTCGGTTAGCGGAAGAACCTACAATGAGCAGTTCTTC. Translated, it gives CASSFPSVSGRTYNEQFF.

This sequence joins TRBV5-4 and TRBJ2-1; TRBD1 is a possible D gene (6 bases). The CDR3 has 15 amino acids. The V end lost 5 bases, the J end lost 1 base, and 13 bases lay between the germline ends. Germline-derived CDR1 and CDR2 are SGHNT and YYREEE (reference sequence). The CDR3 nucleotides are TGTGCCAGCAGTAGAGGGGGACAATCCTACAATGAGCAGTTCTTC. This gives the protein CASSRGGQSYNEQFF.

The sample holds a few counts of this clone. The gene calls are TRBV30 and TRBJ2-7, with 11 positions matching TRBD2. CDR3 length: 15 amino acids. With V trimmed by 1 base and J by 0 bases, 2 bases remained unmatched. Germline V gene data show CDR1 as GTSNPN and CDR2 as SVGIG (reference sequence). CDR3 in amino acids: CAWSGTSGYSYEQYF. The CDR3 DNA is TGTGCCTGGAGTGGGACTAGCGGGTACTCCTACGAGCAGTACTTC.

The chain links TRBV27 to TRBJ1-5, with 7 bases that match TRBD1. CDR1 is MNHEY and CDR2 is SMNVEV in the germline V gene (reference sequence). CDR3 length: 15 residues. The V segment lost 4 bases and the J segment 3 bases; nucleotides outside the gene matches: 6. The CDR3 sequence: CASSYVTGPNQPQHF. The DNA for the CDR3 is TGTGCCAGCAGTTACGTGACAGGGCCCAATCAGCCCCAGCATTTT.

The genes are TRBV19 and TRBJ2-7, with D possibly being TRBD2 (6 bases). Germline-derived CDR1 and CDR2 are LNHDA and SQIVND (reference sequence). The length of the CDR3 is 12 residues. V was trimmed by 1 base and J by 6 bases, leaving 7 bases between them. The CDR3 DNA is TGTGCCAGTAGTATAGGGGGAGGCGAGCAGTACTTC. Protein sequence: CASSIGGGEQYF.

This clone has only a few counts. The genes are TRBV7-9 and TRBJ2-7; weak D call: TRBD2 (5 bases). The CDR3 has 13 amino acids. The germline CDR1 and CDR2 sequences are SEHNR and FQNEAQ (reference sequence). Trimming pared 3 bases from V and 3 bases from J, leaving 9 bases between. The CDR3 here is CASSFVGDYEQYF. CDR3 DNA: TGTGCCAGCAGCTTCGTCGGGGACTACGAGCAGTACTTC.

CDR3 amino acids: CASKFVFGGTDTQYF. In DNA, the CDR3 is TGTGCCAGCAAATTTGTCTTCGGGGGCACAGATACGCAGTATTTT. V usage is TRBV2 and J usage is TRBJ2-3, with a possible D match to TRBD2 (5 bases). The CDR3 is made up of 15 amino acids. Germline CDR1 SNHLY, CDR2 FYNNEI. Deletions cut 7 bases from V and 1 base from J, with 15 bases between.

The chain links TRBV9 to TRBJ1-5; D unclear. V shed 0 bases and J shed 4 bases, with 8 bases lying between them. This CDR3 region has 14 residues. Germline V lookup: CDR1 SGDLS, CDR2 YYNGEE. For the CDR3, the DNA is TGTGCCAGCAGCGTAGGGCAGGCTAATCAGCCCCAGCATTTT. Its translation: CASSVGQANQPQHF.

This chain uses TRBV29-1 with TRBJ2-1; perhaps TRBD2 as D (5 bases). The germline V gene encodes CDR1 SQVTM and CDR2 ANQGSEA. The V end lost 4 bases, the J end lost 10 bases, and 17 bases lay between the germline ends. The CDR3 totals 13 residues. The CDR3 spells CSVGPGSESEQFF. CDR3 sequence (DNA): TGCAGCGTTGGTCCGGGATCCGAATCGGAGCAGTTCTTC.